This T cell receptor beta chain was recovered during a study of shared clonotypes between healthy human individuals. Study outcomes and limitations: Lower generation probabilities were found for non-shared clonotypes than for those shared by all four donors.

Sequencing used immunoSEQ multiplex PCR; TCRdb keeps in-frame clones, though not all of them. The data show about 1,800,000 clones, about 95% seen once. The CDR3 is made up of 16 amino acids. From germline, CDR1 is SNHLY and CDR2 FYNNEI. Unmatched junction bases numbered 11, after V lost 6 bases and J lost 0 bases. Naive CD8 cells were CD45RO-negative, positively selected for CCR7, excluding terminally differentiated effector memory CD45RA+ cells. On this clone itself: The antigen is unknown.

The chain employs TRBV2 and TRBJ2-7; the match to TRBD1 covers 7 bases. The specimen was naive CD8+ T cells sorted from blood. This sequence was found in a man between 18 and 29 years old in good health. Written as DNA, the CDR3 is TGTGCCAGCAGCGACACCAGACAGGGTCTCTCCTACGAGCAGTACTTC. This sequence encodes CASSDTRQGLSYEQYF.